The clone carrying this T cell receptor (beta chain) was observed a single time. Its antigen is as yet unknown. The junction had 8 bases not matched to a gene; V was cut back by 1 base and J by 3 bases. This CDR3 contains 16 residues. Germline CDR1 MGHDK, CDR2 SYGVNS. These data come from a study of cytomegalovirus exposure and HLA in healthy donors. Turning to the study itself: Genotyping of some 400 donors showed that 65% to 90% belonged to the Caucasian-associated ancestry cluster. Points from the study as a whole: The study carried out a later analysis of TCR beta sequences. It associated 15,000 to 20,000 of them with specific HLA alleles at a false discovery rate of 0.05. V- and J-gene trimming of TCR beta was linked (in a later analysis) to a missense DCLRE1C variant.

Primers included in the PCR were 60 Vbeta and 13 Jbeta primers. Clones were sequenced by immunoSEQ multiplex PCR, and TCRdb holds only the in-frame ones, with some missing. The sample has 100,000 to 150,000 clones; roughly 9.6% are singletons. This TCR derives from a woman aged 40 to 55 in good health and CMV-seropositive. The rearrangement joins TRBV25-1 to TRBJ1-2, with 7 bases that match TRBD1. Sequences were obtained from PBMCs. CDR3 sequence reads: CASSESGRGADYGYTF. CDR3 coding DNA: TGTGCCAGCAGTGAATCGGGCAGGGGGGCAGACTATGGCTACACCTTC.